These 13 T cell receptor beta chains came from one sample sequenced in a study of T-cell memory formation after mild COVID-19. TCRdb ran MiXCR on the 5' RACE reads and lists one entry per CDR3 protein. This table holds 100,000 to 120,000 distinct CDR3 sequences, roughly a sixth found once. Material: PBMCs or a T cell subset sorted from them (not recorded which). The receptors originated from a young man who had mild COVID-19 (a few samples of this study predate the infection). Cell type and time point are not known.

This clonotype was seen a handful of times. Germline and junction disagree at one end, which may indicate a read error. The chain carries TRBV7-7 and TRBJ2-2; the match to TRBD2 covers 8 bases. Germline-derived CDR1 and CDR2 are SSHAT and FNYEAQ (reference sequence). This CDR3 contains 14 residues. The CDR3 spells CASSVTSGAGELFF. As DNA, the CDR3 is TGTGCTAGCAGCGTAACTAGCGGCGCCGGGGAGCTGTTTTTT.

The rearrangement uses TRBV12-3 or TRBV12-4 and TRBJ1-1; the D gene is possibly TRBD1 (6 bases). Trimming took off 8 bases at V and 1 base at J, with 14 bases between the two ends. CDR3 length: 14 amino acids. CDR3: CASRTGGANTEAFF. As DNA, the CDR3 is TGTGCCAGCCGCACGGGGGGCGCGAACACTGAAGCTTTCTTT.

V usage is TRBV4-1 and J usage is TRBJ2-3; 9 bases match TRBD1. The length of the CDR3 is 16 residues. The J segment lost 4 bases and the V segment lost 4 bases, leaving 9 bases of the junction unmatched. Germline CDR1 and CDR2: MGHRA and YSYEKL. CDR3 in amino acids: CASSPHDRGRADTQYF. CDR3 nucleotide sequence: TGCGCCAGCAGCCCCCACGACAGGGGGAGGGCAGATACGCAGTATTTT.

The table lists this clonotype with a few counts. The genes are TRBV29-1 and TRBJ1-2; D uncertain. Germline CDR1 and CDR2: SQVTM and ANQGSEA. CDR3 size: 13 residues. V was trimmed by 6 bases and J by 2 bases, leaving 13 bases between them. The chain's CDR3 is CSVAGRLNYGYTF. The CDR3 bases are TGCAGCGTGGCCGGACGGCTAAACTATGGCTACACCTTC.

This clonotype has just a few counts. The chain couples TRBV9 to TRBJ1-1; TRBD1 might be the D (5 bases). Trimming pared 4 bases from V and 1 base from J, leaving 8 bases between. This CDR3 spans 13 amino acids. Per the germline V gene, CDR1 is SGDLS and CDR2 is YYNGEE. The chain's CDR3 is CASSFGQNTEAFF. DNA of the CDR3: TGTGCCAGCAGCTTCGGACAGAACACTGAAGCTTTCTTT.

This clonotype was seen a handful of times. The chain has TRBV18 and TRBJ2-3, with D unresolved. Germline V gene data show CDR1 as KGHSH and CDR2 as LQKENI. With 2 bases removed from V and 1 base from J, the gap between germline ends came to 10 bases. This CDR3 contains 15 residues. CDR3 residues: CASSPSGEGTDTQYF. CDR3 bases: TGTGCCAGCTCACCATCGGGTGAGGGCACAGATACGCAGTATTTT.

This clonotype was detected only a few times. The chain links TRBV7-9 to TRBJ2-7, with D possibly matching TRBD1 (6 bases). CDR3 length equals 14 residues. Trimming stripped 1 base from V and 3 bases from J, with 10 bases between. The V gene's germline CDR1 is SEHNR and CDR2 FQNEAQ (reference sequence). The CDR3 region has the DNA TGTGCCAGCAGCTTAGGTGACAGGAACTACGAGCAGTACGTC. It is translated as CASSLGDRNYEQYV.

V is TRBV10-3 and J is TRBJ1-2; possibly TRBD1 for D (6 bases). Deletions cut 2 bases from V and 7 bases from J, with 11 bases between. Germline V CDR1 and CDR2: ENHRY, SYGVKD. The CDR3 loop spans 13 amino acids. CDR3 nucleotide sequence: TGTGCCATCAGTGAGACGTTACAGGGTGGCTACACCTTC. As protein: CAISETLQGGYTF.

The chain carries TRBV19 and TRBJ2-2, with 8 nucleotides matching TRBD1. Germline values: CDR1 LNHDA, CDR2 SQIVND (reference sequence). V lost 9 bases, J lost 1 base, and 10 bases stayed unmatched. The CDR3 spans 16 residues. CDR3: CARKAQGAENTGELFF. CDR3 nucleotides: TGTGCCAGGAAGGCGCAGGGGGCCGAGAACACCGGGGAGCTGTTTTTT.

This clonotype occurred a few times. The chain recombines TRBV9 with TRBJ2-4; TRBD1 agrees at 8 bases. The CDR3 loop spans 17 amino acids. Germline V gene data show CDR1 as SGDLS and CDR2 as YYNGEE. V trimming: 0 bases; J trimming: 0 bases; junction bases outside the gene matches: 5. Here the CDR3 DNA reads TGTGCCAGCAGCGTAGGGTCAGGGGGCCTAGCCAAAAACATTCAGTACTTC. Encoded protein: CASSVGSGGLAKNIQYF.

The chain links TRBV4-3 to TRBJ1-1, with 10 bases that match TRBD1. Trimming cost V 5 bases and J 11 bases; bases outside gene matches: 8. Germline lookup yields CDR1 LGHNA and CDR2 YSLEER. The CDR3 covers 13 residues. CDR3 in amino acids: CASSTRDRGEAFF. The DNA of the CDR3 is TGCGCCAGCAGCACCCGGGACAGGGGCGAGGCTTTCTTT.

The gene calls are TRBV27 and TRBJ2-1, with 15 bases identical to TRBD2. V shed 3 bases, J shed 9 bases, and the junction held 3 bases outside the gene matches. Germline V gene lookup returns CDR1 MNHEY and CDR2 SMNVEV (reference sequence). The CDR3 extends over 15 amino acids. This CDR3 reads CASSFRGLAGGEQFF. The CDR3 bases are TGTGCCAGCAGTTTTCGGGGACTAGCGGGGGGTGAGCAGTTCTTC.

The CDR3 DNA reads TGCGCCAGCAGCTTGGGTGCGGAAAACATTCAGTACTTC. Its protein is CASSLGAENIQYF. The rearrangement uses TRBV5-1 and TRBJ2-4; D unresolved. V dropped 0 bases and J dropped 5 bases, with 6 bases sitting between them. The CDR3 totals 13 residues. The germline CDR1 and CDR2 sequences are SGHRS and YFSETQ.